This T cell receptor (beta chain) was sequenced during a study of radiation and T cells in renal cell carcinoma. Time point of the sample: blood 2 weeks post-SBRT. As for treatment: 15 Gy SBRT to primary tumor, nephrectomy 4 weeks later. CDR1 and CDR2 from the germline V gene are MNHNS and SASEGT. This CDR3 region has 13 residues. V lost 3 bases to trimming and J lost 7 bases, with 11 bases between them. Profiled with immunoSEQ multiplex PCR; TCRdb holds only in-frame clones, not every one. The top ten hold approximately 5% of the sample, which has approximately 120,000 clones, 81% seen once. Sequenced material: blood, taken from a patient whose treatment included radiotherapy and nephrectomy. The genes are TRBV6-1 and TRBJ2-3; perhaps TRBD1 as D (5 bases). The origin of this receptor is a man aged 50-60 years with renal cell carcinoma. The CDR3 reads CASSDRVDYTQYF. The CDR3, as DNA: TGTGCCAGCAGTGACAGGGTTGATTATACGCAGTATTTT.